The T cell receptor (beta chain) under discussion was sequenced for a study of T cell responses to AZD1222 COVID-19 vaccine. CDR3 length: 13 residues. Germline-derived CDR1 and CDR2 are GTSNPN and SVGIG (reference sequence). The V and J ends lost 3 bases and 4 bases, in that order; junction bases with no gene match: 2. Profiled with immunoSEQ multiplex PCR; TCRdb holds only in-frame clones, not every one. The top ten clones hold 2.6% of a sample with roughly 180,000 clones, roughly 90% of them seen once. Study-level findings and limits: It should be noted that donors were predominantly white British and more often female, and clonal diversity was possibly underestimated. No day 14 peak samples; only post-peak repertoires were characterized.

Remarks on this clone: Its cognate antigen is unknown.

The sample consisted of peripheral blood, taken on day 0 of AZD1222 vaccination. The gene calls are TRBV30 and TRBJ1-1; TRBD1 matches 10 bases. This clonotype was obtained from an adult in good health. CDR3: CAWRGQGPTEAFF. In nucleotides, the CDR3 is TGTGCCTGGAGGGGACAGGGGCCCACTGAAGCTTTCTTT.